This T cell receptor (beta chain) comes out of a study of CD4 T cells in relation to SARS-CoV-2 and coronaviruses. Broader study findings: In roughly two thirds of donors, memory CD4+ clonotypes crossrecognized SARS-CoV-2 and at least one common cold coronavirus spike.

The assay was immunoSEQ multiplex PCR, and TCRdb's table has in-frame clones only and misses some. The table has around 15,000 clones, roughly 82% seen once; the top ten hold about 40%. The CDR3 runs 15 residues. CDR1 and CDR2 (germline): LNHDA, SQIVND (reference sequence). V was trimmed by 5 bases and J by 0 bases, leaving 11 bases between them. A note on this clone: Its antigen is unidentified.

Before the COVID-19 pandemic, during about 2010-2018, CD4+ T cells were taken from unexposed donors. The cells were cultured for about ten days before CD4+ T cells were isolated. Unexposed-donor CD4+ T cells were probed with SARS-CoV-2 S/N and four cold-coronavirus spikes, cells permitting. Fresh IL-2 medium replaced half the medium on days 3 and 7. Sequenced: CD4+ T cells from PBMCs, cultured in vitro. This sequence originates from a human donor in good health. The chain combines TRBV19 with TRBJ2-1; D is unresolved. CDR3 loop: CASSPTTRSYNEQFF. DNA for the CDR3: TGTGCCAGTAGTCCTACGACCCGCTCCTACAATGAGCAGTTCTTC.